This TCR beta chain was sequenced for a study of cytomegalovirus exposure and HLA in healthy donors (dated by TCRdb to about 2017). Background for the entire study: In an earlier analysis of around 540 of the donors, about 260 Gb of sequence data and roughly 100 million unique TCR beta sequences from about 190 million T cells were reported. An earlier analysis of 500 to 650 of the donors applied high-throughput TCR beta sequencing to assess whether each TCR beta V gene segment acted as functional or pseudogenic. In a later analysis, previously published TCR beta repertoires from about 640 donors were re-analyzed and high-resolution HLA genotyping was added so that TCR occurrence patterns could be studied. Genome-wide SNP genotypes for about 65% of the roughly 670 donors were used in a later genetic analysis, which treated that subset as a discovery cohort. The number of typed donors differed by locus: about 629-630 for A, B, C, DRB1 and DQB1; 522 for DQA1; some 590 for DPA1; and some 430 for DPB1. The study combined high-throughput TCR immunosequencing, statistical association of individual TCRs with disease status, and machine learning to predict cytomegalovirus infection status. The study profiled the T cell repertoires of fewer than 850 subjects by immunosequencing and related them to cytomegalovirus serostatus. Because of strong linkage in the cohort, roughly 5 DR-DQ haplotypes were treated as single units for association and clustering. Both class I and class II loci were covered by HLA typing, at four-digit resolution. Every discovery cohort repertoire had been produced on one sequencing platform. Rather than drawing on any new phenotypic data, the later analysis identified candidate immune exposures from TCR beta sequences and the way those sequences occurred across donors. About 310 gigabases of sequencing data and approximately 85 million unique TCR sequences were included in an early release covering about 700 HLA-typed donors. Among the roughly 370 genotyped donors, around 81% belonged to the genetic ancestry cluster associated with self-reported Caucasian donors. Among almost 400 genotyped donors of the cohort, an average of about 240,000 unique TCR beta nucleotide sequences were sequenced per donor, roughly 18% of them non-productive. Besides the first cohort of roughly 700 subjects, a separate validation cohort made up of over 100 different subjects was used. The study aimed to test whether signatures of past pathogen exposure could be identified by cataloging public T cell receptors. Donor age, sex, ethnicity and CMV serostatus were collected together with the repertoire data.

The cohort consisted of some 730 healthy bone marrow donors. Cohort members were all nominally healthy when sampled, although unrecorded immune exposures were likely present. The donor was CMV seronegative and belonged to the group of 352 seronegative cohort members. Every donor gave a peripheral blood sample, and the peripheral blood mononuclear cells from that sample were used for TCR beta sequencing. Genomic DNA extraction from the blood cell samples was performed with the Qiagen DNeasy Blood Extraction Kit. What the research found in general, with its limitations: According to a later genetic analysis, donors in an Asian-associated ancestry cluster had fewer N-insertions in productive TCRs than the approximately 690-donor mean. When HLA alleles, especially DR and DQ, strongly co-occurred, TCR associations were difficult to assign to individual alleles. In this cohort, only TCR beta chains were sequenced, and detectable features were limited by the absence of alpha or paired-chain data. A later analysis found that HLA-associated TCR beta chains were more clonally expanded and had lower generation probabilities than equally common non-associated chains. Because HLA typing was missing for some donors at each locus, association tests included only the typed subset. In vitro tests confirmed that three of the cytomegalovirus-associated TCR beta chains recognize cytomegalovirus antigens. Most TCR sequences were observed very rarely across donors, whereas some public TCRs were present in many individuals. Some IMGT-functional V segments, including TRBV6-2 and TRBV6-3, could not be told apart with the 87-base-pair reads, so those segments were excluded. Immune exposure information for the cohort was limited to CMV serostatus. Presence/absence analyses assumed roughly uniform sequencing depth across donors, an assumption that may not hold. Linkage disequilibrium might explain the correlated functional status among segregating V segments, but an unknown experimental factor could not be ruled out. According to a later analysis, TCR association rates differed among HLA loci, with DRB1 alleles showing the most associated TCRs and HLA-C alleles showing the fewest. A further reported finding was that TCR beta sequences accurately predicted the HLA-A and HLA-B alleles for most subjects in the first cohort. The earlier analysis of almost 600 of the donors excluded around 17 rarely observed V segments, including chromosome 9 orphons, because counts were too low. The sequencing pipeline was judged likely to have produced a cluster of highly shared sequence variants as a technical artifact. V-gene and J-gene trimming of TCR beta chains was associated with a missense DCLRE1C variant in a later genetic analysis, and the association was replicated in an independent cohort. In both the original and validation cohorts, the classifier was reported to diagnose cytomegalovirus status with high specificity and sensitivity. Specific HLA alleles were associated with some 15,000 TCR beta sequences at a false discovery rate of 0.05 in a later analysis. The study gave a list of about 150 TCR beta chains associated with cytomegalovirus. In a later analysis, several top co-occurrence clusters were reported to appear linked to parvovirus B19, influenza, CMV and Epstein-Barr virus. Most CMV-associated TCR beta chains appeared to be HLA-restricted in a later analysis, and the HLA associations seemed to be driven largely by CMV exposure. The authors suggested that the approach could potentially be extended to other disease states and immunological phenotypes. Broadly in line with IMGT annotations, most TCR beta V segments showed up in productive rearrangements about 90% or about 30% of the time in an earlier analysis of about 500 of the donors.

Library method: the immunoSEQ multiplex PCR assay. For the multiplex PCR, a mixture combining 60 forward primers for TCR Vbeta segments and 13 reverse primers for TCR Jbeta segments was used. A multiplex PCR assay on genomic DNA amplified the CDR3 region of rearranged TCR beta genes. Amplified TCR beta libraries were sequenced as 87-base-pair reads on the Illumina HiSeq System. Processing in the source paper ran as follows. A later analysis tallied tens of millions of unique TCR beta chains across the 666 repertoires, and around 9.9 million of those chains were shared by two or more donors. Raw reads were error-corrected and collapsed into unique sequences with a nearest-neighbor algorithm that merged closely related sequences to remove PCR and sequencing errors. CDR3 sequences were aligned to IMGT reference sequences to assign V, D and J gene segments. Each retained sequence needed at least a six-nucleotide match to both a V gene segment and a J gene segment. Rearrangements were called productive when the CDR3 lacked stop codons and stayed in frame with V and J; all others were non-productive. Following IMGT convention, CDR3 was defined as the stretch from the second conserved V-encoded cysteine up to the conserved J-encoded phenylalanine. In an earlier analysis of approximately 500 of the donors, sequences lacking an unambiguous match to a single V gene segment were excluded. An earlier analysis of several hundred of the donors called V segments functional above 56.7% productive rearrangements and segregating when the between-donor standard deviation exceeded 5%. A statistical classification framework was developed to diagnose cytomegalovirus status using the catalog of TCR beta chain sequences. In a later analysis, V and J genes were assigned by comparing TCR nucleotide sequences against IMGT/GENE-DB human TR gene sequences. In a later analysis, CDR3 sequences and most-parsimonious VDJ recombination scenarios were assigned using the TCRdist pipeline. In a later analysis, each TCR beta chain was defined by its CDR3 amino acid sequence together with its V-gene family, and reads without a unique V-gene family were excluded. As a way to deal with suspected cross-contamination and a sequencing artifact, a later analysis dropped approximately 570 nucleotide sequences that were highly shared and had low generation probability. In a later analysis, a clonal expansion index for each public chain was calculated from normalized within-repertoire ranks of inferred template counts. Generation probabilities in a later analysis came from a VDJ recombination model fitted to out-of-frame rearrangements, and those results were checked against IGoR. Hypergeometric tests were used in a later analysis to score TCR-TCR, TCR-HLA and TCR-CMV co-occurrence, with a repertoire-size bias correction applied to the TCR pairs. False discovery rates were estimated in a later analysis by permuting HLA or CMV assignments 20 times. A later analysis grouped co-occurring TCRs with DBSCAN, adding TCRdist sequence similarity when clustering within HLA-allele-positive subsets. Repertoires with fewer than 30,000 or more than 120,000 public chains, plus five repertoires with anomalous nucleotide sharing, were excluded from co-occurrence clustering. TCRdb re-hosts the immuneACCESS table, in-frame sequences only. Its copies lack some clones; in the studies checked, an unresolved V gene accounts for under half of them, and the cause for the rest is not known. V and J calls plus clone size are reproduced from that table; the DNA served to infer D and trimming. Recorded for this sample are approximately 150,000 clones; about three quarters of them occurred a single time. The ten largest account for around 1.5% of the sample.

The CDR3 runs 16 residues from the cysteine to the phenylalanine. Only the CDR3 DNA stays, 48 bases, in frame from base 1. Worth noting for this clone: The antigen it recognizes is unknown. Base qualities are missing; no much larger clone stands one base away.

Sequenced input: PBMCs. This receptor chain uses TRBV21-1 and TRBJ2-7; the table gives TRBD1 as D, unverified against the DNA. TRBV21-1 is a recognized pseudogene. This receptor was taken from a woman aged 18 to 35 in good health and CMV-seronegative. The sequenced DNA: TGTGCCAGCAGCAAAGTAGGAAGGGGGTTGTCCTACGAGCAGTACTTC. It encodes CASSKVGRGLSYEQYF.